The sequence of this T cell receptor (beta chain) was determined in a study of cytomegalovirus exposure and HLA in healthy donors. Across the study: An early release of data contained roughly 86 million unique TCRs, which came from HLA-typed donors. General study findings and limits: Near-uniform donor sequencing depth was presumed by presence/absence analyses. In terms of immune exposure information, only CMV serostatus was available.

The PCR used 60 Vbeta and 13 Jbeta primers. Clones were sequenced by immunoSEQ multiplex PCR, and TCRdb holds only the in-frame ones, with some missing. The sample lists around 180,000 clones, around 84% occurring once. Worth noting for this clone: Its matching antigen is unknown.

Germline V gene lookup returns CDR1 SGDLS and CDR2 YYNGEE. The CDR3 is 19 residues long. J lost 1 base, V lost 0 bases, and 11 bases had no gene match. Source material: PBMCs. The sequence came from a girl aged 2 to 9 in good health and CMV-seropositive. J is TRBJ2-2 and V is TRBV9; 8 bases agree with TRBD2. CDR3 amino acids: CASSVVVEGTRGNTGELFF. CDR3 coding DNA: TGTGCCAGCAGCGTAGTAGTGGAAGGGACTAGGGGGAACACCGGGGAGCTGTTTTTT.